One and the same sample provided the 30 T cell receptor beta chains below, sequenced in a study of blood T cell repertoires in COVID-19 (dated by TCRdb to the early 2020s). Receptor libraries were prepared by the immunoSEQ multiplex PCR assay. TCRdb carries this immuneACCESS record with in-frame sequences only. Its versions omit some clonotypes, under half of them owing to an unresolved V gene in the studies checked, with the rest unexplained. This sample comprises 300,000 to 500,000 clones, roughly 90% of them detected only once. Approximately 1% of the sample lies in the top ten. The sequencing sample was made of PBMCs or T cells enriched from blood (not recorded which). The receptors were sampled from a woman aged 25 to 39 with acute COVID-19.

This chain links TRBV6-2 or TRBV6-3 with TRBJ2-7; the match to TRBD2 covers 8 bases. The CDR3 length is 14 residues. J gave up 3 bases and V 2 bases, and 3 bases lay outside the gene matches. CDR1 is MNHEY and CDR2 is SVGEGT in the germline V gene. The CDR3 DNA sequence: TGTGCCAGCAGTTACGCCGGGGGGGGCTACGAGCAGTACTTC. Translation: CASSYAGGGYEQYF.

The gene calls are TRBV7-9 and TRBJ1-6; D gene unclear. This CDR3 is built from 13 residues. Trimming took 5 bases from V and 11 from J, leaving 13 bases between them. Germline V gene lookup returns CDR1 SEHNR and CDR2 FQNEAQ (reference sequence). CDR3 amino acids: CASSADHRTPLHF. CDR3 DNA: TGTGCCAGCAGCGCAGATCATCGAACACCCCTCCACTTT.

This chain uses TRBV9 with TRBJ2-4, with a tentative D call TRBD1 (5 bases). CDR1 and CDR2 from the germline V gene are SGDLS and YYNGEE. Deletions cut 0 bases from V and 8 bases from J, with 12 bases between. The length of the CDR3 is 14 residues. The CDR3 protein is CASSVAPRGDIQYF. The CDR3 DNA follows: TGTGCCAGCAGCGTAGCCCCAAGGGGTGACATTCAGTACTTC.

The V call is TRBV5-6, the J call TRBJ1-1; 8 bases line up with TRBD1. Germline V gives CDR1 SGHDT, CDR2 YYEEEE. The CDR3 has 17 amino acids. The ends lost 4 bases at V and 0 bases at J; junction bases unmatched: 11. The CDR3 coding sequence is TGTGCCAGCAGCCAAGACAGGGGAGTAGGGATGAACACTGAAGCTTTCTTT. This codes for CASSQDRGVGMNTEAFF.

The chain joins TRBV14 to TRBJ1-4; the D gene is possibly TRBD1 (5 bases). Per the germline V gene, CDR1 is SGHDN and CDR2 is FVKESK. CDR3 size: 17 residues. The ends were cut back, 4 bases at V and 0 bases at J, with 15 bases in the middle. In DNA, the CDR3 is TGTGCCAGCAGCCTTTCGGGACGGGGGGCAACTAATGAAAAACTGTTTTTT. Encoded protein: CASSLSGRGATNEKLFF. The full variable domain, completed using reference TRBV14 and TRBJ1-4, is EAGVTQFPSHSVIEKGQTVTLRCDPISGHDNLYWYRRVMGKEIKFLLHFVKESKQDESGMPNNRFLAERTGGTYSTLKVQPAELEDSGVYFCASSLSGRGATNEKLFFGSGTQLSVL.

The chain joins TRBV27 to TRBJ1-5; D not certain. V was clipped by 2 bases and J by 11 bases, with 13 bases between them. This CDR3 has 13 residues. The germline V gene encodes CDR1 MNHEY and CDR2 SMNVEV (reference sequence). CDR3 in amino acids: CASSLRQDLAQHF. The CDR3 DNA follows: TGTGCCAGCAGTTTAAGGCAGGATCTGGCCCAGCATTTT.

The chain couples TRBV12-5 to TRBJ1-2; D is unresolved. The germline gives CDR1 LGHNT, CDR2 FRNRAP. The CDR3 contains 16 residues. Trimming took off 6 bases at V and 0 bases at J, with 17 bases between the two ends. The chain's CDR3 is CASGYPSVTSNYGYTF. The DNA for the CDR3 is TGTGCTAGTGGCTACCCCTCCGTTACGTCTAACTATGGCTACACCTTC. Combining the CDR3 with reference TRBV12-5 and TRBJ1-2 gives the whole variable domain DARVTQTPRHKVTEMGQEVTMRCQPILGHNTVFWYRQTMMQGLELLAYFRNRAPLDDSGMPKDRFSAEMPDATLATLKIQPSEPRDSAVYFCASGYPSVTSNYGYTFGSGTRLTVV.

V and J are TRBV7-2 and TRBJ1-2; 7 nucleotides agree with TRBD1. There are 17 residues in the CDR3. Trimming at V came to 3 bases and at J to 2 bases, leaving 12 bases not matched to a gene. Germline V gene data show CDR1 as SGHTA and CDR2 as FQGNSA. CDR3 DNA sequence: TGTGCCAGCAGCTTTTTTACAGGGGCGCAGGGCAACTATGGCTACACCTTC. This translates into CASSFFTGAQGNYGYTF.

This clone occurred once. The V call is TRBV11-2, the J call TRBJ1-1; D not certain. Looked up from germline, CDR1 is SGHAT and CDR2 is FQNNGV. This CDR3 contains 14 residues. Trimming stripped 3 bases from V and 0 bases from J, with 8 bases between. This CDR3 reads CASSFRIMNTEAFF. CDR3 sequence (DNA): TGTGCCAGCAGCTTCAGGATTATGAACACTGAAGCTTTCTTT.

The chain has TRBV4-1 and TRBJ2-3; TRBD1 is a possible D gene (6 bases). Germline lookup yields CDR1 MGHRA and CDR2 YSYEKL. This CDR3 spans 13 amino acids. V lost 4 bases and J 5 bases, leaving 10 bases between the germline ends. CDR3: CASSLGAIDTQYF. The CDR3 DNA reads as TGCGCCAGCAGCCTGGGGGCAATAGATACGCAGTATTTT.

The chain couples TRBV27 to TRBJ1-4; 9 positions agree with TRBD1. Germline assignment: CDR1 MNHEY and CDR2 SMNVEV (reference sequence). V was clipped by 6 bases and J by 8 bases; unmatched bases: 7. This CDR3 contains 14 residues. The DNA for the CDR3 is TGTGCCAGCAGCCAACAGGGGGCTGGCGAAAAACTGTTTTTT. Translating it yields CASSQQGAGEKLFF.

The rearrangement uses TRBV3-1 (or the pseudogene TRBV3-2) and TRBJ1-6; the match to TRBD1 covers 7 bases. This CDR3 has 15 residues. Germline loops: CDR1 LGHDT, CDR2 YNNKEL (reference sequence). Trimming cost V 4 bases and J 6 bases; bases outside gene matches: 6. CDR3 sequence reads: CASSRRQGFNSPLHF. CDR3 nucleotide sequence: TGTGCCAGCAGCCGCCGACAGGGCTTTAATTCACCCCTCCACTTT.

J is TRBJ2-1 and V is TRBV7-3; a weak D match, TRBD2 (5 bases). Germline V gene lookup returns CDR1 SGHTA and CDR2 FQGTGA. This CDR3 is 13 amino acids long. Between the trimmed V and J ends, which lost 5 bases and 10 bases, there was a span of 15 bases. The chain's CDR3 is CASSPAPPGEQFF. CDR3 DNA: TGTGCCAGCAGCCCGGCCCCTCCGGGGGAGCAGTTCTTC.

The table lists this clone with a count of one. The V call is TRBV9, the J call TRBJ2-3; D is unresolved. Per germline, CDR1 SGDLS and CDR2 YYNGEE. The germline V and J ends were trimmed by 4 bases and 3 bases, with 15 bases remaining between them. This CDR3 region has 15 residues. This CDR3 is CASSRSGTRTDTQYF. The CDR3 bases are TGTGCCAGCAGCCGGTCGGGTACCCGGACAGATACGCAGTATTTT. The entire variable domain, with the rest obtained from reference TRBV9 and TRBJ2-3, is as follows: DSGVTQTPKHLITATGQRVTLRCSPRSGDLSVYWYQQSLDQGLQFLIQYYNGEERAKGNILERFSAQQFPDLHSELNLSSLELGDSALYFCASSRSGTRTDTQYFGPGTRLTVL.

The V call is TRBV5-6, the J call TRBJ1-1, with D maybe TRBD1 (5 bases). CDR3 size: 13 residues. Germline CDR1 SGHDT, CDR2 YYEEEE. Deletions cut 0 bases from V and 7 bases from J, with 10 bases between. CDR3 sequence (DNA): TGTGCCAGCAGCTTGGGACAGCCTATTGAAGCTTTCTTT. Translation: CASSLGQPIEAFF. The full variable domain, completed using reference TRBV5-6 and TRBJ1-1, is DAGVTQSPTHLIKTRGQQVTLRCSPKSGHDTVSWYQQALGQGPQFIFQYYEEEERQRGNFPDRFSGHQFPNYSSELNVNALLLGDSALYLCASSLGQPIEAFFGQGTRLTVV.

The gene calls are TRBV4-3 and TRBJ2-3; 9 bases map to TRBD2. Looked up from germline, CDR1 is LGHNA and CDR2 is YSLEER. The V segment lost 0 bases and the J segment 3 bases; nucleotides outside the gene matches: 13. The length of the CDR3 is 19 residues. The CDR3 DNA reads TGCGCCAGCAGCCAAGACCTAGTCACTCGGAGCGGGGGGACAGATACGCAGTATTTT. Translated, it gives CASSQDLVTRSGGTDTQYF.

The chain combines TRBV19 with TRBJ2-2; TRBD1 matches 11 bases. The V gene's germline CDR1 is LNHDA and CDR2 SQIVND (reference sequence). V was clipped by 3 bases and J by 7 bases; unmatched bases: 4. This CDR3 contains 15 residues. CDR3 coding DNA: TGTGCCAGTAGTATGGACAGGGGGCTTGTCGGGGAGCTGTTTTTT. Translation: CASSMDRGLVGELFF.

This chain uses TRBV2 with TRBJ1-6, with TRBD1 matching over 7 bases. J was trimmed by 10 bases and V by 5 bases; bases with no gene match: 5. Germline CDR1 reads SNHLY; CDR2 reads FYNNEI. The CDR3 runs 13 residues. CDR3 loop: CASSRTGESPLHF. The CDR3 DNA reads TGTGCCAGCAGTCGGACAGGCGAATCACCCCTCCACTTT.

The chain recombines TRBV4-1 with TRBJ2-3; D gene ambiguous. V was clipped by 1 base and J by 0 bases, with 8 bases between them. CDR3 length equals 15 residues. Germline V gene sequence: CDR1 MGHRA, CDR2 YSYEKL. The CDR3: CASSQAGVSTDTQYF. The CDR3 DNA reads as TGCGCCAGCAGCCAAGCAGGCGTTAGCACAGATACGCAGTATTTT.

The rearrangement uses TRBV7-2 and TRBJ2-7, with TRBD1 identical over 12 bases. The CDR3 extends over 15 amino acids. Germline lookup yields CDR1 SGHTA and CDR2 FQGNSA. Trimming took 5 bases from V and 3 from J; bases not matched to a gene: 5. The CDR3 here is CASSGWDRGHYEQYF. Written as DNA, the CDR3 is TGTGCCAGCAGCGGTTGGGACAGGGGGCACTACGAGCAGTACTTC. Complete variable domain (other parts from reference TRBV7-2 and TRBJ2-7): GAGVSQSPSNKVTEKGKDVELRCDPISGHTALYWYRQSLGQGLEFLIYFQGNSAPDKSGLPSDRFSAERTGGSVSTLTIQRTQQEDSAVYLCASSGWDRGHYEQYFGPGTRLTVT.

The chain carries TRBV2 and TRBJ2-7, with D possibly TRBD1 on 5 matching bases. In germline, CDR1 is SNHLY, CDR2 FYNNEI. V was trimmed by 5 bases and J by 4 bases, leaving 12 bases between them. The length of the CDR3 is 13 residues. This CDR3 is CASSRRATYEQYF. In DNA, the CDR3 is TGTGCCAGCAGTCGCAGGGCAACTTACGAGCAGTACTTC.

This clone was observed a few times. This chain connects TRBV12-5 to TRBJ1-5; weak D call: TRBD1 (5 bases). The CDR3 loop spans 15 amino acids. Trimming removed 2 bases from V and 1 base from J, with 9 bases in between. CDR1 is LGHNT, CDR2 FRNRAP, per germline. The CDR3 loop reads CASGLSPGSNQPQHF. In DNA form, the CDR3 reads TGTGCTAGTGGTTTGAGTCCAGGGAGCAATCAGCCCCAGCATTTT.

To note about this clone: Other DNA sequences in the same sample also yield this CDR3. The V and J genes are TRBV2 and TRBJ2-3, with 7 bases aligning to TRBD1. CDR1 and CDR2 from the germline V gene are SNHLY and FYNNEI. V dropped 4 bases and J dropped 1; count of bases not matched to a gene: 5. CDR3 size: 15 residues. In nucleotides, the CDR3 is TGTGCCAGCAGTGCCAGGACAGGCGGCACAGATACGCAGTATTTT. The encoded protein is CASSARTGGTDTQYF.

This sequence joins TRBV6-1 and TRBJ1-2; a weak D match, TRBD1 (5 bases). In germline, CDR1 is MNHNS, CDR2 SASEGT. The CDR3 has 16 residues. Trimming removed 2 bases at V and 4 bases at J, with 17 bases between. CDR3 DNA: TGTGCCAGCAGTGAACCGGACGAAGGGGTGGGCTATGGCTACACCTTC. Translating gives CASSEPDEGVGYGYTF.

The CDR3 sequence is CASSAPGHGNTIYF. The CDR3 coding sequence is TGCGCCAGCAGTGCTCCGGGACACGGAAACACCATATATTTT. The chain carries TRBV10-1 and TRBJ1-3, with a weak D call TRBD1 (6 bases). Germline CDR1 and CDR2: WNHNN and SYGVQD (reference sequence). Between the trimmed V and J ends, which lost 4 bases and 4 bases, there was a span of 11 bases. The CDR3 has 14 amino acids.

The V call is TRBV2, the J call TRBJ1-2; D is possibly TRBD1 (6 bases). V was pared by 4 bases and J by 0 bases, with 9 bases between. Per germline, CDR1 SNHLY and CDR2 FYNNEI. The CDR3 runs to 14 residues. The CDR3 reads CASSGTAPNYGYTF. The CDR3 nucleotides are TGTGCCAGCAGTGGGACAGCTCCTAACTATGGCTACACCTTC.

In this sample, this clone turned up once. The chain recombines TRBV6-1 with TRBJ1-2, with D perhaps matching TRBD1 (5 bases). There are 14 residues in the CDR3. Trimming left V 2 bases short and J 8 bases short, with 15 bases between. The germline gives CDR1 MNHNS, CDR2 SASEGT. CDR3 region: CASSEYFQGGGYTF. CDR3 coding DNA: TGTGCCAGCAGTGAATATTTCCAGGGTGGCGGCTACACCTTC.

The genes are TRBV15 and TRBJ2-1, with 7 bases fitting TRBD1. Germline V CDR1 and CDR2: LNHNV, YYDKDF (reference sequence). This CDR3 has 16 residues. Germline trimming cut 3 bases from V and 0 bases from J; bases unmatched to any gene: 5. In DNA form, the CDR3 reads TGTGCCACCAGCAGCCCGGGACAGAACTCCTACAATGAGCAGTTCTTC. Its translation is CATSSPGQNSYNEQFF.

V and J are TRBV9 and TRBJ2-5; TRBD1 agrees at 10 bases. From germline, CDR1 is SGDLS and CDR2 YYNGEE. Germline trimming cut 1 base from V and 3 bases from J; bases unmatched to any gene: 3. The CDR3 contains 15 residues. The CDR3 loop is CASSVTGTGEETQYF. CDR3 nucleotides: TGTGCCAGCAGCGTAACCGGGACAGGGGAAGAGACCCAGTACTTC.

The chain employs TRBV6-5 and TRBJ1-3; the D gene is possibly TRBD1 (5 bases). CDR1 and CDR2 from the germline V gene are MNHEY and SVGAGI. Trimming took 6 bases from V and 0 from J, leaving 12 bases between them. There are 15 residues in the CDR3. CDR3 coding DNA: TGTGCCAGCAGCACCGACAGACGCTCTGGAAACACCATATATTTT. This sequence encodes CASSTDRRSGNTIYF.